This T cell receptor beta chain was identified in a study of Graves' ophthalmopathy and Graves' hyperthyroidism. In this sample, this clonotype turned up many times. The antigen is unknown. As the template, RNA transcripts were used to amplify TCR beta CDR3 regions. Second-round multiplex PCR followed a first-round RT-PCR using HTBI primers. Using its own MiXCR run on the multiplex PCR reads, TCRdb lists one record per CDR3 protein. Seen here are approximately 330,000 distinct CDR3 sequences, 17% observed once, and the top ten hold about 12%. General study results and limits: In blood appeared most of the expanded thyroid clonotypes whose frequency exceeded 0.001.

The sequence was obtained from an adult man with Graves' ophthalmopathy. Material: peripheral blood.

CDR3 DNA: TGTGCCACCAGTGGCGAGCAGGGCCAGGTAGAGACCCAGTACTTC. Translation: CATSGEQGQVETQYF. This chain joins TRBV24-1 and TRBJ2-5; D possibly corresponds to TRBD1 (5 bases). The CDR3 contains 15 residues. Deletions cut 5 bases from V and 4 bases from J, with 16 bases between. The germline V gene has CDR1 KGHDR and CDR2 SFDVKD.